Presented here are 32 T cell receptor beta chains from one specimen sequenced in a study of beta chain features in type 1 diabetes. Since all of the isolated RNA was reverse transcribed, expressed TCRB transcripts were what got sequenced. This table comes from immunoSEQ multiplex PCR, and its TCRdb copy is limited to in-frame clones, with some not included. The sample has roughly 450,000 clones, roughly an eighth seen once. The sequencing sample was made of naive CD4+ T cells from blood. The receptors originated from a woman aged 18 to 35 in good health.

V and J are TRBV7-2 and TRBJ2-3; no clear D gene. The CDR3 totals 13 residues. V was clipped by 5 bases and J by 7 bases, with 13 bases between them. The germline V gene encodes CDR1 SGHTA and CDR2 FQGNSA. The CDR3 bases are TGTGCCAGCAGCCCGAAGCCCCGGCATACGCAGTATTTT. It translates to CASSPKPRHTQYF.

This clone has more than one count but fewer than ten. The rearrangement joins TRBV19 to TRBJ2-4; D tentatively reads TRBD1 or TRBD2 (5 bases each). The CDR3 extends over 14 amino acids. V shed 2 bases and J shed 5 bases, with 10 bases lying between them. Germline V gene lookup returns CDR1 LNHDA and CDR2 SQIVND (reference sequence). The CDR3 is CASSIRGRENIQYF. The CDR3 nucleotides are TGTGCCAGTAGTATAAGGGGACGGGAAAACATTCAGTACTTC. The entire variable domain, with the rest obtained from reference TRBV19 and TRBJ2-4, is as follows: DGGITQSPKYLFRKEGQNVTLSCEQNLNHDAMYWYRQDPGQGLRLIYYSQIVNDFQKGDIAEGYSVSREKKESFPLTVTSAQKNPTAFYLCASSIRGRENIQYFGAGTRLSVL.

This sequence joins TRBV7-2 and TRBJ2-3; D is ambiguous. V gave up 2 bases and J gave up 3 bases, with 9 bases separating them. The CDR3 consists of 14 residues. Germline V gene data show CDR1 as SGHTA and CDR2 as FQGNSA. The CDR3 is CASSLPTGTDTQYF. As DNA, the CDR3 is TGTGCCAGCAGCTTACCGACTGGGACAGATACGCAGTATTTT.

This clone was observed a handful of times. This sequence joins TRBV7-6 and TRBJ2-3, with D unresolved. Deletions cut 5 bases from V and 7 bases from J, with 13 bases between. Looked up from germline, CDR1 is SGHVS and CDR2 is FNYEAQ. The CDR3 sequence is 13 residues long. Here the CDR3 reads CASSGPQSNTQYF. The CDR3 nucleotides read TGTGCCAGCAGCGGGCCTCAAAGTAATACGCAGTATTTT.

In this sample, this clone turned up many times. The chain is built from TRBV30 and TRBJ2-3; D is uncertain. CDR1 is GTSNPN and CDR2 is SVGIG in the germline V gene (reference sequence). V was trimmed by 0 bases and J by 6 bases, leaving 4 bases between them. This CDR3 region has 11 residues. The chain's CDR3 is CAWSVHDTQYF. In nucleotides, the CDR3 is TGTGCCTGGAGTGTACATGATACGCAGTATTTT. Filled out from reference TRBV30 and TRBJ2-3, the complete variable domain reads SQTIHQWPATLVQPVGSPLSLECTVEGTSNPNLYWYRQAAGRGLQLLFYSVGIGQISSEVPQNLSASRPQDRQFILSSKKLLLSDSGFYLCAWSVHDTQYFGPGTRLTVL.

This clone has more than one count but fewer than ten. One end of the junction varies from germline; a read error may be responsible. CDR3 residues: CSVEEVGDGRFF. CDR3 nucleotide sequence: TGCAGCGTTGAAGAGGTGGGGGACGGGAGATTCTTC. V usage is TRBV29-1 and J usage is TRBJ1-2, with D possibly being TRBD1 (5 bases). The germline V gene has CDR1 SQVTM and CDR2 ANQGSEA. This CDR3 spans 12 amino acids.

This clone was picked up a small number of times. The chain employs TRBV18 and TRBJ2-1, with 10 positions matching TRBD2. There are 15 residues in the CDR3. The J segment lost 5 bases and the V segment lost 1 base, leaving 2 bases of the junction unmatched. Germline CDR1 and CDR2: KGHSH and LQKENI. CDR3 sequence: CASSPRTSGHNEQFF. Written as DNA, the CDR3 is TGTGCCAGCTCACCACGGACTAGCGGCCACAATGAGCAGTTCTTC.

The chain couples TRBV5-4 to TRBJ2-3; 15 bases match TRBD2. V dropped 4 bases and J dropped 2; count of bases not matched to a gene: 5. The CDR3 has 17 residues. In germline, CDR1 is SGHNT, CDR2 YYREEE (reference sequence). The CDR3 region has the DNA TGTGCCAGCAGCCCGGGACTAGCGGGGGGACCCACAGATACGCAGTATTTT. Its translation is CASSPGLAGGPTDTQYF.

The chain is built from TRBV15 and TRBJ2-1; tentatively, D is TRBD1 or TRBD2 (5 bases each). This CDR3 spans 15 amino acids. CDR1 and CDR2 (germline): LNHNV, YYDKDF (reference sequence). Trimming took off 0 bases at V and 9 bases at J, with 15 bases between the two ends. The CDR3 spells CATSREKIGAGEQFF. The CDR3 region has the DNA TGTGCCACCAGCAGAGAGAAGATCGGGGCTGGTGAGCAGTTCTTC. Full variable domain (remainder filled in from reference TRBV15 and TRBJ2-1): DAMVIQNPRYQVTQFGKPVTLSCSQTLNHNVMYWYQQKSSQAPKLLFHYYDKDFNNEADTPDNFQSRRPNTSFCFLDIRSPGLGDTAMYLCATSREKIGAGEQFFGPGTRLTVL.

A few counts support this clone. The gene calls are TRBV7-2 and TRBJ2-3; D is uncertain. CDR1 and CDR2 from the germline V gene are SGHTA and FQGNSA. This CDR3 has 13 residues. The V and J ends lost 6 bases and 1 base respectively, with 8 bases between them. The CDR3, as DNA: TGTGCCAGCAGTTGGATCCGCACAGATACGCAGTATTTT. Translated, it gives CASSWIRTDTQYF.

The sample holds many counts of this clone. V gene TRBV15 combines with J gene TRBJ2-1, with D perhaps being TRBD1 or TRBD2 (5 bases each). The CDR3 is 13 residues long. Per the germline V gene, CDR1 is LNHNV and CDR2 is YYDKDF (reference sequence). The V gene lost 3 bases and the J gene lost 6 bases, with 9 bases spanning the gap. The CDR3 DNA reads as TGTGCCACCAGCAGGCCCGGGGCCAATGAGCAGTTCTTC. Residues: CATSRPGANEQFF. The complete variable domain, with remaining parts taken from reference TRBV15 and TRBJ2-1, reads DAMVIQNPRYQVTQFGKPVTLSCSQTLNHNVMYWYQQKSSQAPKLLFHYYDKDFNNEADTPDNFQSRRPNTSFCFLDIRSPGLGDTAMYLCATSRPGANEQFFGPGTRLTVL.

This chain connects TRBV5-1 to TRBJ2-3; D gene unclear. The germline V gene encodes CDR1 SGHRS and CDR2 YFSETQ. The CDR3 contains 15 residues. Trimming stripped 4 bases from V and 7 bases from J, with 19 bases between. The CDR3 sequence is CASSLGNVLANTQYF. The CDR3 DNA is TGCGCCAGCAGCCTAGGGAACGTTCTGGCAAATACGCAGTATTTT.

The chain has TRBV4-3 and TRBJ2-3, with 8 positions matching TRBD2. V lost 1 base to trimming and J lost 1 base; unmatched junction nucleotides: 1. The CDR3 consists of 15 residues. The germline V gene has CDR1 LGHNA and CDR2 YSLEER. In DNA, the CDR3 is TGCGCCAGCAGCCAAGTGACTAGCGGCACAGATACGCAGTATTTT. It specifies CASSQVTSGTDTQYF.

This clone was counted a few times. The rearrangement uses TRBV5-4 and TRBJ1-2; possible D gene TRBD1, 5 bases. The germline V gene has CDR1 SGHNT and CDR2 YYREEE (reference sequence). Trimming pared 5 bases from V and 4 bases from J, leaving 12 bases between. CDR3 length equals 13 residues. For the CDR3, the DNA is TGTGCCAGCAGATCAACAGGTCCCTATGGCTACACCTTC. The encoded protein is CASRSTGPYGYTF.

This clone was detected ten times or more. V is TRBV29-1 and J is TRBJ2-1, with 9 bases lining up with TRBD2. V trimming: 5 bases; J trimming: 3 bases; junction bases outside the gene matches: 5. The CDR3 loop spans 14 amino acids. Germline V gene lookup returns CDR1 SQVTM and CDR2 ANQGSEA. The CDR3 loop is CSVRAGGSYNEQFF. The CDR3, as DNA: TGCAGCGTTAGGGCGGGAGGGAGCTACAATGAGCAGTTCTTC.

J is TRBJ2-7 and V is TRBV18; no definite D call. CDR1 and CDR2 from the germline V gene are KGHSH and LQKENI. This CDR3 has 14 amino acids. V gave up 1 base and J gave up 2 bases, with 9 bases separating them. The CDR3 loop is CASSPRQAAYEQYV. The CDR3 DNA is TGTGCCAGCTCACCACGGCAGGCCGCCTACGAGCAGTACGTC.

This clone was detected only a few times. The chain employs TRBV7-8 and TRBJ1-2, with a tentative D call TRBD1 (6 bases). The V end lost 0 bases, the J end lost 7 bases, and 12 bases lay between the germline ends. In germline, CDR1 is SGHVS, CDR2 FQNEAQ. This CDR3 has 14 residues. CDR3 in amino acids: CASSLAMNRVGYTF. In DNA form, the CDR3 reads TGTGCCAGCAGCTTAGCGATGAACAGGGTTGGCTACACCTTC.

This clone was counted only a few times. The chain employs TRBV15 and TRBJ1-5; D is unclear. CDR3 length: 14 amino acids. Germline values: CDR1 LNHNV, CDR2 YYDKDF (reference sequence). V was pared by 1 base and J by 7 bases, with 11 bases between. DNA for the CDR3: TGTGCCACCAGCAGAGTTTATAGGGAACAGCCCCAGCATTTT. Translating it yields CATSRVYREQPQHF.

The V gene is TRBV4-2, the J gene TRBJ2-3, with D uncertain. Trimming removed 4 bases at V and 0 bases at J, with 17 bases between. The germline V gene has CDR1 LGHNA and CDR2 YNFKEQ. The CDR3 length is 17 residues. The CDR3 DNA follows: TGTGCCAGCAGCCCGAAAGTGTGGTCCCCCAGCACAGATACGCAGTATTTT. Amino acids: CASSPKVWSPSTDTQYF.

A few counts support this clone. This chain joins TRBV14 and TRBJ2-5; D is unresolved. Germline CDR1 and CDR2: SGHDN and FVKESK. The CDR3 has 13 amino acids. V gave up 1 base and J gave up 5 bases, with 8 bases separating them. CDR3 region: CASSQGSHETQYF. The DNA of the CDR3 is TGTGCCAGCAGCCAAGGTTCCCATGAGACCCAGTACTTC.

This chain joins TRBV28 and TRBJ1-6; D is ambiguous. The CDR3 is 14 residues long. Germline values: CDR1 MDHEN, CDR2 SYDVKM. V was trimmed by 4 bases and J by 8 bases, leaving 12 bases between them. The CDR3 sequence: CASSSPITDSPLHF. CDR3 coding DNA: TGTGCCAGCAGTTCCCCTATAACGGATTCACCCCTCCACTTT.

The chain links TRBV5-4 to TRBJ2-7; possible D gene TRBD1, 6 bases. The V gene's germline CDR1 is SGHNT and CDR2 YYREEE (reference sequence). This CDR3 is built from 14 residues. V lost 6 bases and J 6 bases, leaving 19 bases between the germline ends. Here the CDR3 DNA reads TGTGCCAGCAAAATACAGGGCTTTGGGGTCGAGCAGTACGTC. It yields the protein CASKIQGFGVEQYV.

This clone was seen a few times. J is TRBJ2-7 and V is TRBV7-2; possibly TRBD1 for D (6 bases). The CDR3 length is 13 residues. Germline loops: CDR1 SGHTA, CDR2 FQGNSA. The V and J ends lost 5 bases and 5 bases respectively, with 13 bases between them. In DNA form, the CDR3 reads TGTGCCAGCAGCCTCACAGGGACCAACGAGCAGTACGTC. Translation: CASSLTGTNEQYV.

The CDR3 DNA is TGTGCCAGCAGCGCACTGCAGGGAACAGATACGCAGTATTTT. The encoded protein is CASSALQGTDTQYF. The chain is built from TRBV9 and TRBJ2-3; possibly TRBD1 for D (5 bases). V was trimmed by 3 bases and J by 3 bases, leaving 11 bases between them. This CDR3 has 14 amino acids. Germline V gene data show CDR1 as SGDLS and CDR2 as YYNGEE.

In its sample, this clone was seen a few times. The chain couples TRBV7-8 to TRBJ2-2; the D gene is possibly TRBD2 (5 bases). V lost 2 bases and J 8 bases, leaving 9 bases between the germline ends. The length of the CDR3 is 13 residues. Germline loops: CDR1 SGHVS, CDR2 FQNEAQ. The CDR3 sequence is CASSLRELGELFF. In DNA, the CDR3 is TGTGCCAGCAGCTTAAGGGAGTTAGGGGAGCTGTTTTTT.

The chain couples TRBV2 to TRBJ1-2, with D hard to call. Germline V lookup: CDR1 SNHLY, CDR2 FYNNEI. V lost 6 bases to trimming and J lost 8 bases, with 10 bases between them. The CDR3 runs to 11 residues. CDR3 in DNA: TGTGCCAGCAGGAAACAAGGAGGCTACACCTTC. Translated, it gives CASRKQGGYTF.

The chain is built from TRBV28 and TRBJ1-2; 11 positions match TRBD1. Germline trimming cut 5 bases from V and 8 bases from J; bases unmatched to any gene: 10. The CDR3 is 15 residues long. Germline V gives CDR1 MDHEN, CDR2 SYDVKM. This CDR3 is CASSPGTGGRWGYTF. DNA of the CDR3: TGTGCCAGCAGTCCTGGGACAGGGGGGCGGTGGGGCTACACCTTC.

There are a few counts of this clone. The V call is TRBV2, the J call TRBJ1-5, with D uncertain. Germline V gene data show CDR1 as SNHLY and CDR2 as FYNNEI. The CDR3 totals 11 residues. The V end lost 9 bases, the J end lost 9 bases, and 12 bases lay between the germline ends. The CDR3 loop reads CASSRWGPQHF. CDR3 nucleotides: TGTGCCAGTTCTCGCTGGGGGCCCCAGCATTTT.

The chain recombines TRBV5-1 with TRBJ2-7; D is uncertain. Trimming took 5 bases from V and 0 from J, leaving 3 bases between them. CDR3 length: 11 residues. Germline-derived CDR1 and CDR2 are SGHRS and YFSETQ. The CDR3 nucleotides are TGCGCCAGCAGAGGCTCCTACGAGCAGTACTTC. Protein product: CASRGSYEQYF.

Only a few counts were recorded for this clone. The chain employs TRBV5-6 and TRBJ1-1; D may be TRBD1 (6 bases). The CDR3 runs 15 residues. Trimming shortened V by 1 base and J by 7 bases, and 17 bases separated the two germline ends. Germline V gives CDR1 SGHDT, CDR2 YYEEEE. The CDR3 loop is CASSLNGQGRGEAFF. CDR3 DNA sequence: TGTGCCAGCAGCTTGAATGGCCAGGGGAGAGGTGAAGCTTTCTTT.

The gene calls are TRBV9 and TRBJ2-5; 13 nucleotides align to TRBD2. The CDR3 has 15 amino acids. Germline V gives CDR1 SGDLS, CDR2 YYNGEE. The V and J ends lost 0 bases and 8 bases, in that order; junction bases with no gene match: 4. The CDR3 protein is CASSVAGTSGATQYF. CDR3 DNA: TGTGCCAGCAGCGTAGCTGGGACTAGCGGGGCTACCCAGTACTTC.

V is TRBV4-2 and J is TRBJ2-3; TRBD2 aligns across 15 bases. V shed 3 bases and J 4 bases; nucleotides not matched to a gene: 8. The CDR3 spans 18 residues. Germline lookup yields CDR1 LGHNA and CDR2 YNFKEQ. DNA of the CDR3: TGTGCCAGCAGCCAGGGTGGACTAGCGGGGGGGCTGGCAGATACGCAGTATTTT. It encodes CASSQGGLAGGLADTQYF.